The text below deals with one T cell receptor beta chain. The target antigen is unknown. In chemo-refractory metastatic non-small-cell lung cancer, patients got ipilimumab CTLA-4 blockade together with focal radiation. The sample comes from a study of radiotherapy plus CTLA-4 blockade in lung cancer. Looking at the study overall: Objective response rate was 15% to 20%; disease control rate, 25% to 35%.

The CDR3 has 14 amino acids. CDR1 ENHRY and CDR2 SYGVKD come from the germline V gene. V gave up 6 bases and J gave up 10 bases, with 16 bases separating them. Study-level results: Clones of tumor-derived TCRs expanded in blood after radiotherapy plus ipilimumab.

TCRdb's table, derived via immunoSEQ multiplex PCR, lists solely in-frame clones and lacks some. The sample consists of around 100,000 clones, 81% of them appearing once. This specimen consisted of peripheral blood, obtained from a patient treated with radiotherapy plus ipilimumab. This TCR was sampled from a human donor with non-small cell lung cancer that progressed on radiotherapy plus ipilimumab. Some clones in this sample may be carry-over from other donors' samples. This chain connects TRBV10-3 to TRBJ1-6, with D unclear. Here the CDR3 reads CAIRRGPLGSPLHF. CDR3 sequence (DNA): TGTGCCATCAGGCGCGGGCCCCTTGGATCACCCCTCCACTTT.